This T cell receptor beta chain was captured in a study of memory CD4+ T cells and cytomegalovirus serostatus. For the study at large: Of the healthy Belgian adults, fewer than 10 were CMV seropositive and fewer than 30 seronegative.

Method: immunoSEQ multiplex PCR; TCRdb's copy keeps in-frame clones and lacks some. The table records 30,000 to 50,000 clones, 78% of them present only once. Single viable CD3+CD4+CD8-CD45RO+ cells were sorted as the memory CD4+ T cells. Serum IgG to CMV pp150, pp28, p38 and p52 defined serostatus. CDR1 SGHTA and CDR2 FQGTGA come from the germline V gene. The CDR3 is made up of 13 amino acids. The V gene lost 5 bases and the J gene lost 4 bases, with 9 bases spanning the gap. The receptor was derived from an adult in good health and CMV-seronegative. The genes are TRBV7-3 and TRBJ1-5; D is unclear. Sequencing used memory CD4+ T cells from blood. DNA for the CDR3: TGTGCCAGCAGCGCGGACGGGAATCAGCCCCAGCATTTT. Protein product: CASSADGNQPQHF.